One sample yielded the 19 T cell receptor beta chains listed below, sequenced in a study of spatial heterogeneity in lung cancer. Whole-study findings and limits: The study found that expanded intratumoral alpha and beta TCR counts tracked tumor mutation counts.

Noted time point: sample taken at primary tumor resection. TCRdb itself ran the 5' RACE reads through MiXCR, one entry per CDR3 protein. The table has 1,500 to 2,000 distinct CDR3 sequences, roughly 5.2% seen once; the top ten hold around 9.3%. No antigen has been assigned to these receptors. Sequences were derived from lung tumor tissue, sampled at surgery. These receptors all stem from a male donor with early-stage non-small cell lung cancer.

This clonotype is judged medium-sized. The V call is TRBV6-6, the J call TRBJ2-1; TRBD2 matches at 8 bases. V dropped 7 bases and J dropped 6; count of bases not matched to a gene: 8. Germline V gives CDR1 MNHNY, CDR2 SVGAGI (reference sequence). The CDR3 has 14 amino acids. The CDR3 here is CASKGGGTFNEQFF. In DNA form, the CDR3 reads TGTGCCAGCAAGGGCGGGGGGACCTTCAATGAGCAGTTCTTC.

V and J are TRBV4-1 and TRBJ2-1, with D perhaps matching TRBD1 or TRBD2 (5 bases each). V shed 4 bases and J shed 5 bases, with 12 bases lying between them. Germline CDR1 is MGHRA and CDR2 is YSYEKL. The CDR3 spans 14 residues. The CDR3 sequence: CASSRQVGDNEQFF. In DNA form, the CDR3 reads TGCGCCAGCAGCCGTCAGGTGGGGGACAATGAGCAGTTCTTC.

By share, this clonotype counts as large. The chain links TRBV9 to TRBJ1-5; maybe TRBD1 (5 bases). Looked up from germline, CDR1 is SGDLS and CDR2 is YYNGEE. The CDR3 totals 14 residues. The V end was cut by 4 bases, the J end by 10 bases, with 18 bases between. CDR3 in amino acids: CASSSDGGLGPQHF. CDR3 DNA: TGTGCCAGCAGCTCAGACGGGGGACTTGGACCCCAGCATTTT.

This clonotype is labeled medium-sized. The gene calls are TRBV5-6 and TRBJ2-7, with 8 bases identical to TRBD1. V shed 4 bases and J 2 bases; nucleotides not matched to a gene: 11. This CDR3 contains 16 residues. Germline V gives CDR1 SGHDT, CDR2 YYEEEE. The CDR3 DNA is TGTGCCAGCAGCGCCGACCTCCGGGACAGGCCCTACGAGCAGTACTTC. Protein sequence: CASSADLRDRPYEQYF.

This clonotype was recorded only once. At one end the junction does not follow the germline gene, possibly because of a read error. V and J are TRBV10-2 and TRBJ1-2, with TRBD1 matching 12 bases. There are 15 residues in the CDR3. Germline-derived CDR1 and CDR2 are WSHSY and SAAADI. CDR3 in amino acids: CASRDQGQGAFGHTF. Written as DNA, the CDR3 is TGCGCCAGCAGGGACCAGGGACAGGGGGCCTTTGGCCACACCTTC.

This clonotype was detected only a few times. The chain combines TRBV7-2 with TRBJ2-5; 7 bases align to TRBD2. V shed 2 bases, J shed 1 base, and the junction held 13 bases outside the gene matches. Looked up from germline, CDR1 is SGHTA and CDR2 is FQGNSA. This CDR3 has 18 residues. The CDR3 bases are TGTGCCAGCAGCTTAATGTCATGGGGGGTAGCGGGCCAAGAGACCCAGTACTTC. Its protein product is CASSLMSWGVAGQETQYF.

By share, this clonotype counts as medium-sized. V is TRBV20-1 and J is TRBJ1-1, with no clear D. Germline loops: CDR1 DFQATT, CDR2 SNEGSKA (reference sequence). This CDR3 is built from 11 residues. V lost 1 base and J 1 base, leaving 1 base between the germline ends. CDR3 DNA: TGCAGTGCTAGAGCGAACACTGAAGCTTTCTTT. As protein: CSARANTEAFF.

By share, this clonotype ranks as medium-sized (0.01 to 0.1%). The V and J genes are TRBV7-2 and TRBJ2-3; D not resolved. The V end was cut by 1 base, the J end by 6 bases, with 8 bases between. The CDR3 loop spans 13 amino acids. Germline V gives CDR1 SGHTA, CDR2 FQGNSA. The chain's CDR3 is CASSLVGYDTQYF. The CDR3 coding sequence is TGTGCCAGCAGCTTAGTCGGCTACGATACGCAGTATTTT.

By its share, this clonotype is medium-sized. The rearrangement uses TRBV9 and TRBJ2-1; tentatively, D is TRBD2 (5 bases). Trimming left V 4 bases short and J 9 bases short, with 8 bases between. Germline CDR1 SGDLS, CDR2 YYNGEE. CDR3 length: 11 amino acids. The CDR3 reads CASSPGFEQFF. Written as DNA, the CDR3 is TGTGCCAGCAGCCCGGGATTTGAGCAGTTCTTC. Based on the CDR3 plus reference TRBV9 and TRBJ2-1, the full variable domain is DSGVTQTPKHLITATGQRVTLRCSPRSGDLSVYWYQQSLDQGLQFLIQYYNGEERAKGNILERFSAQQFPDLHSELNLSSLELGDSALYFCASSPGFEQFFGPGTRLTVL.

This clonotype ranks as large. V usage is TRBV7-2 and J usage is TRBJ2-2; D ambiguous. V lost 4 bases, J lost 0 bases, and 9 bases lay in between. Germline V gene sequence: CDR1 SGHTA, CDR2 FQGNSA. CDR3 length: 15 residues. For the CDR3, the DNA is TGTGCCAGCAGCTCACCTCCGCCGAACACCGGGGAGCTGTTTTTT. Protein sequence: CASSSPPPNTGELFF.

This clonotype is medium-sized by share. The chain joins TRBV20-1 to TRBJ2-2; D not certain. Trimming removed 3 bases from V and 4 bases from J, with 6 bases in between. CDR1 DFQATT and CDR2 SNEGSKA come from the germline V gene (reference sequence). CDR3 size: 12 residues. Here the CDR3 reads CSARKVTGELFF. In nucleotides, the CDR3 is TGCAGTGCTAGGAAGGTCACCGGGGAGCTGTTTTTT.

This clonotype is labeled medium-sized (0.01 to 0.1%). The chain couples TRBV28 to TRBJ2-7, with unresolved D. Germline lookup yields CDR1 MDHEN and CDR2 SYDVKM. The CDR3 runs to 15 residues. Trimming stripped 4 bases from V and 0 bases from J, with 13 bases between. The CDR3 protein is CASSSLGSSSYEQYF. As DNA, the CDR3 is TGTGCCAGCAGTTCCCTCGGAAGCAGCTCCTACGAGCAGTACTTC.

Sample share makes this clonotype medium-sized. CDR3 residues: CASSSTRTGWNNEQFF. CDR3 DNA: TGTGCCAGCAGCTCAACTCGGACAGGGTGGAACAATGAGCAGTTCTTC. This sequence joins TRBV7-8 and TRBJ2-1; 8 bases line up with TRBD1. The CDR3 is 16 residues long. Per the germline V gene, CDR1 is SGHVS and CDR2 is FQNEAQ. V was clipped by 4 bases and J by 5 bases; unmatched bases: 10.

This clonotype ranks as medium-sized. The chain is built from TRBV2 and TRBJ1-4; possibly TRBD1 for D (6 bases). The CDR3 contains 14 residues. Germline lookup yields CDR1 SNHLY and CDR2 FYNNEI. The V gene lost 4 bases and the J gene lost 8 bases, with 14 bases spanning the gap. Here the CDR3 reads CASSVGGAWEKLFF. The CDR3 coding sequence is TGTGCCAGCAGTGTGGGGGGGGCGTGGGAAAAACTGTTTTTT.

This clonotype counts as medium-sized (0.01 to 0.1%). The V gene is TRBV7-6, the J gene TRBJ1-2; D is perhaps TRBD1 (5 bases). The V gene's germline CDR1 is SGHVS and CDR2 FNYEAQ. V lost 5 bases and J 1 base, leaving 8 bases between the germline ends. CDR3 size: 13 residues. This CDR3 is CASSPQGNYGYTF. In DNA, the CDR3 is TGTGCCAGCAGCCCCCAGGGTAACTATGGCTACACCTTC.

This clonotype is categorized as medium-sized. The V and J genes are TRBV6-2 or TRBV6-3 and TRBJ1-1, with D unclear. Between the trimmed V and J ends, which lost 6 bases and 10 bases, there was a span of 18 bases. The germline CDR1 and CDR2 sequences are MNHEY and SVGEGT. The CDR3 is made up of 13 amino acids. The CDR3 region has the DNA TGTGCCAGCAGCGATAAGGGTAGTACTCCAGCTTTCTTT. It codes for CASSDKGSTPAFF.

By its share, this clonotype is medium-sized. V and J are TRBV4-3 and TRBJ1-2; D is uncertain. Germline values: CDR1 LGHNA, CDR2 YSLEER. V was shortened by 4 bases and J by 7 bases, with 19 bases between the two germline ends. The CDR3 is 15 amino acids. The CDR3 DNA reads TGCGCCAGCAGCCCCGCCTTGGAAAGGGAGGTTGGCTACACCTTC. Its protein is CASSPALEREVGYTF.

Within the sample, this clonotype is large. CDR3 DNA sequence: TGTGCCAGCAGCCCCATAGCGGGGGCACGCTACGAGCAGTACTTC. Translated, it gives CASSPIAGARYEQYF. V is TRBV6-2 or TRBV6-3 and J is TRBJ2-7; 9 bases map to TRBD2. The CDR3 runs to 15 residues. Trimming removed 6 bases from V and 3 bases from J; junction bases left unmatched: 9. CDR1 and CDR2 from the germline V gene are MNHEY and SVGEGT.

By proportion, this clonotype is large. CDR3 DNA sequence: TGTGCCAGCAGTTTACCCGAGGGGGAGACCCAGTACTTC. The encoded protein is CASSLPEGETQYF. V gene TRBV12-3 or TRBV12-4 combines with J gene TRBJ2-5; D may correspond to TRBD1 or TRBD2 (5 bases each). This CDR3 is 13 amino acids long. The germline V and J ends were trimmed by 2 bases and 5 bases, with 9 bases remaining between them.